Sequencing of this T cell receptor (beta chain) was carried out in a study of breast tumors, draining lymph nodes, adjacent tissues. Of note for this clonotype: A much larger clone lies one base from this, so it may be a read error.

TCRdb re-called the multiplex PCR reads through MiXCR, storing one row per CDR3 protein. The data hold some 52,000 distinct CDR3 sequences, with under 55% observed a single time. Germline assignment: CDR1 KGHSH and CDR2 LQKENI. CDR3 length: 12 amino acids. This rearrangement joins TRBV18 to TRBJ2-1; D uncertain. Sequencing was performed on breast tumor tissue. The sequence came from a female donor with breast cancer. Some clones in this sample may be carry-over from other donors' samples. The CDR3 bases are TGTGCCAGCTCACCAGGGTACAGTGAGCAGTTCTTC. It is translated as CASSPGYSEQFF.